The 28 T cell receptor beta chains listed next were all sequenced from one sample in a study of blood T cell repertoires in COVID-19. Profiled with immunoSEQ multiplex PCR; TCRdb holds only in-frame clones, not every one. Of around 120,000 clones listed, more than 90% were seen once; the top ten hold 3.5% to 5.5%. Material: peripheral blood. The receptors were gathered from a man aged 55 to 70 with COVID-19, enrolled during active disease.

This chain connects TRBV2 to TRBJ2-5; D gene ambiguous. The CDR3 spans 15 residues. Germline V gene data show CDR1 as SNHLY and CDR2 as FYNNEI. The V end was cut by 3 bases, the J end by 5 bases, with 16 bases between. The CDR3 DNA reads TGTGCCAGCAGTGAGAGCTCTGGTACGAGGGAGACCCAGTACTTC. Protein product: CASSESSGTRETQYF.

The J gene is TRBJ2-3, the V gene TRBV29-1; D is possibly TRBD1 (6 bases). V dropped 4 bases and J dropped 0 bases, with 11 bases sitting between them. The CDR3 runs to 14 residues. In germline, CDR1 is SQVTM, CDR2 ANQGSEA. The CDR3 is CSVGDTSSTDTQYF. For the CDR3, the DNA is TGCAGCGTTGGGGACACCTCTAGCACAGATACGCAGTATTTT.

This clone was counted once. V usage is TRBV29-1 and J usage is TRBJ2-7; tentatively, D is TRBD2 (5 bases). Deletions cut 6 bases from V and 0 bases from J, with 12 bases between. Per the germline V gene, CDR1 is SQVTM and CDR2 is ANQGSEA. The CDR3 contains 13 residues. This CDR3 reads CSVLDFTSYEQYF. The CDR3 DNA reads TGCAGCGTCCTGGACTTCACCTCCTACGAGCAGTACTTC.

This sequence joins TRBV19 and TRBJ1-4; 9 bases map to TRBD1. V lost 3 bases and J lost 0; bases outside the gene matches: 5. Per germline, CDR1 LNHDA and CDR2 SQIVND (reference sequence). This CDR3 contains 17 residues. CDR3 loop: CASSISGTGSTNEKLFF. The DNA for the CDR3 is TGTGCCAGTAGTATCTCCGGGACAGGGTCAACTAATGAAAAACTGTTTTTT.

The chain employs TRBV5-1 and TRBJ1-2, with D possibly matching TRBD1 (6 bases). CDR1 and CDR2 from the germline V gene are SGHRS and YFSETQ. The CDR3 covers 12 residues. V was trimmed by 4 bases and J by 8 bases, leaving 12 bases between them. CDR3 protein: CASSPTGEGYTF. The CDR3 DNA reads as TGCGCCAGCAGCCCGACAGGAGAGGGCTACACCTTC.

CDR3: CASRSVAGAVETQYF. In DNA, the CDR3 is TGTGCCAGTAGAAGTGTAGCGGGAGCGGTAGAGACCCAGTACTTC. This chain connects TRBV19 to TRBJ2-5; 9 positions agree with TRBD2. Germline assignment: CDR1 LNHDA and CDR2 SQIVND (reference sequence). Unmatched junction bases numbered 9, after V lost 6 bases and J lost 4 bases. This CDR3 is 15 amino acids long.

V is TRBV28 and J is TRBJ1-3; D remains unclear. Trimming removed 8 bases from V and 3 bases from J, with 11 bases in between. The CDR3 covers 13 residues. Germline V CDR1 and CDR2: MDHEN, SYDVKM. CDR3 region: CASCLGLGNTIYF. The CDR3 nucleotides are TGTGCCAGCTGCTTGGGCCTTGGAAACACCATATATTTT.

The chain employs TRBV9 and TRBJ2-1; 11 bases are a match to TRBD1. J lost 8 bases, V lost 0 bases, and 1 base had no gene match. CDR1 is SGDLS, CDR2 YYNGEE, per germline. The CDR3 spans 14 residues. This chain's CDR3 is CASSVGTGGDEQFF. CDR3 coding DNA: TGTGCCAGCAGCGTAGGGACAGGGGGCGATGAGCAGTTCTTC.

This chain uses TRBV7-6 with TRBJ1-3; D not certain. This CDR3 contains 15 residues. Germline V CDR1 and CDR2: SGHVS, FNYEAQ. Trimming cost V 5 bases and J 0 bases, with 11 bases left between them. The CDR3 loop is CASSPGRSSGNTIYF. For the CDR3, the DNA is TGTGCCAGCAGCCCCGGAAGGAGCTCTGGAAACACCATATATTTT.

This rearrangement joins TRBV19 to TRBJ2-1; 9 bases fit TRBD2. The CDR3 spans 14 residues. Germline CDR1 and CDR2: LNHDA and SQIVND (reference sequence). The trim removed 8 bases at V and 3 bases at J, leaving 5 bases unmatched. CDR3 bases: TGTGCCAGTTCTAGCGGGAACCACTACAATGAGCAGTTCTTC. Translation: CASSSGNHYNEQFF. The entire variable domain, with the rest obtained from reference TRBV19 and TRBJ2-1, is as follows: DGGITQSPKYLFRKEGQNVTLSCEQNLNHDAMYWYRQDPGQGLRLIYYSQIVNDFQKGDIAEGYSVSREKKESFPLTVTSAQKNPTAFYLCASSSGNHYNEQFFGPGTRLTVL.

The chain joins TRBV6-2 or TRBV6-3 to TRBJ2-3; D not resolved. This CDR3 contains 12 residues. The V gene's germline CDR1 is MNHEY and CDR2 SVGEGT. Trimming removed 4 bases from V and 4 bases from J, with 6 bases in between. CDR3 nucleotide sequence: TGTGCCAGCAGTTCCGGGTCAGATACGCAGTATTTT. As protein: CASSSGSDTQYF.

This rearrangement joins TRBV5-5 to TRBJ1-4, with 8 positions matching TRBD1. The germline V gene has CDR1 SGHKS and CDR2 YYEKEE (reference sequence). V lost 2 bases to trimming and J lost 4 bases; unmatched junction nucleotides: 4. The CDR3 runs to 15 residues. For the CDR3, the DNA is TGTGCCAGCAGCTTTCGGACAGGGAGTAATGAAAAACTGTTTTTT. This sequence encodes CASSFRTGSNEKLFF.

This clone was recorded once. This chain links TRBV7-2 with TRBJ2-5; possible D gene TRBD2, 6 bases. V shed 5 bases and J shed 2 bases, with 12 bases lying between them. Germline values: CDR1 SGHTA, CDR2 FQGNSA. The CDR3 has 14 amino acids. The CDR3 is CASSPRDLQETQYF. In DNA, the CDR3 is TGTGCCAGCAGCCCCCGGGACTTACAAGAGACCCAGTACTTC.

The rearrangement uses TRBV5-1 and TRBJ2-1, with D maybe TRBD2 (6 bases). CDR1 is SGHRS, CDR2 YFSETQ, per germline. V gave up 0 bases and J gave up 0 bases, with 10 bases separating them. There are 16 residues in the CDR3. The CDR3 DNA follows: TGCGCCAGCAGCTTGGGCGGGACTTCCTCCTACAATGAGCAGTTCTTC. Translation gives CASSLGGTSSYNEQFF.

The V gene is TRBV19, the J gene TRBJ1-2, with D possibly matching TRBD1 (5 bases). Germline-derived CDR1 and CDR2 are LNHDA and SQIVND (reference sequence). This CDR3 comprises 16 residues. Trimming removed 7 bases from V and 3 bases from J, with 21 bases in between. In DNA form, the CDR3 reads TGTGCCAGTAAGCGGGAGGGCCAGGGTTTCGACTATGGCTACACCTTC. It specifies CASKREGQGFDYGYTF.

In DNA, the CDR3 is TGTGCCAGCAGTGGTCTCTCAGCCGTTCGGGTCTATGGCTACACCTTC. Its protein is CASSGLSAVRVYGYTF. The V call is TRBV27, the J call TRBJ1-2; D call uncertain. CDR1 MNHEY and CDR2 SMNVEV come from the germline V gene (reference sequence). V lost 5 bases and J lost 4, with 20 bases in between. CDR3 length: 16 amino acids.

For this clone: This sample includes further DNA sequences coding for the same CDR3. The chain couples TRBV3-1 (or the pseudogene TRBV3-2) to TRBJ1-3, with 7 positions matching TRBD1. From germline, CDR1 is LGHDT and CDR2 YNNKEL (reference sequence). V lost 4 bases, J lost 2 bases, and 5 bases stayed unmatched. The CDR3 covers 15 residues. The CDR3 DNA is TGTGCCAGCAGCCCAGACAGGGTAGCTGGAAACACCATATATTTT. Translated: CASSPDRVAGNTIYF.

The gene calls are TRBV12-5 and TRBJ1-5, with TRBD1 identical over 8 bases. Trimming cost V 5 bases and J 7 bases; bases outside gene matches: 10. The germline V gene encodes CDR1 LGHNT and CDR2 FRNRAP. This CDR3 has 15 residues. This CDR3 reads CASGPSGTGRQPQHF. DNA of the CDR3: TGTGCTAGTGGTCCCTCCGGGACAGGACGCCAGCCCCAGCATTTT.

The chain uses TRBV6-1 and TRBJ1-4, with a weak D call TRBD1 (6 bases). CDR3 size: 14 residues. Trimming cost V 5 bases and J 7 bases, with 14 bases left between them. CDR1 is MNHNS, CDR2 SASEGT, per germline. This chain's CDR3 is CASSSTGLGEKLFF. In nucleotides, the CDR3 is TGTGCCAGCAGTTCTACAGGGCTGGGTGAAAAACTGTTTTTT.

This clone has more than one count but fewer than ten. The chain has TRBV5-6 and TRBJ2-7; no reliable D call. CDR3 length: 12 amino acids. Germline CDR1 and CDR2: SGHDT and YYEEEE. V was cut by 4 bases and J by 3 bases, with 8 bases left in between. The CDR3 DNA follows: TGTGCCAGCAGCCTGTACTACTACGAGCAGTACTTC. Translation gives CASSLYYYEQYF.

This clone was detected once. The chain carries TRBV27 and TRBJ1-2; 10 bases agree with TRBD1. The V and J ends lost 7 bases and 3 bases, in that order; junction bases with no gene match: 5. Germline lookup yields CDR1 MNHEY and CDR2 SMNVEV (reference sequence). The CDR3 is made up of 14 amino acids. CDR3 in DNA: TGTGCCAGCACCCCGGGACAGGGGTACTATGGCTACACCTTC. Protein product: CASTPGQGYYGYTF.

The chain links TRBV7-2 to TRBJ2-7; D possibly corresponds to TRBD2 (6 bases). V shed 5 bases and J shed 4 bases, with 15 bases lying between them. This CDR3 spans 14 amino acids. Germline V gene sequence: CDR1 SGHTA, CDR2 FQGNSA. The CDR3 loop is CASSRGPSDYEQYF. The CDR3 DNA reads as TGTGCCAGCAGCCGGGGTCCTAGCGATTACGAGCAGTACTTC.

In DNA form, the CDR3 reads TGCGCCAGCAGCACTAGCGGGACGGGCGAGCAGTACTTC. Protein product: CASSTSGTGEQYF. The chain links TRBV5-1 to TRBJ2-7, with 10 positions matching TRBD2. The CDR3 is made up of 13 amino acids. Germline-derived CDR1 and CDR2 are SGHRS and YFSETQ. With V trimmed by 4 bases and J by 6 bases, 4 bases remained unmatched.

J is TRBJ1-2 and V is TRBV7-9, with 7 bases aligning to TRBD1. CDR1 and CDR2 (germline): SEHNR, FQNEAQ (reference sequence). With 1 base clipped from V and 4 bases from J, the junction kept 3 bases outside the gene matches. This CDR3 has 14 residues. DNA for the CDR3: TGTGCCAGCAGCTTAGTAGGGGGCGCCTATGGCTACACCTTC. It encodes CASSLVGGAYGYTF.

This sequence joins TRBV5-4 and TRBJ2-3; no definite D call. The CDR3 covers 14 residues. V was shortened by 0 bases and J by 6 bases, with 11 bases between the two germline ends. CDR1 and CDR2 (germline): SGHNT, YYREEE (reference sequence). CDR3 sequence (DNA): TGTGCCAGCAGCTTGGGAGGAGATGGGGATACGCAGTATTTT. Translation gives CASSLGGDGDTQYF.

This sequence joins TRBV6-2 or TRBV6-3 and TRBJ2-1; the D is unclear. This CDR3 is built from 14 residues. CDR1 is MNHEY, CDR2 SVGEGT, per germline. V lost 2 bases and J lost 3, with 8 bases in between. CDR3 sequence reads: CASSYPGGYNEQFF. DNA of the CDR3: TGTGCCAGCAGTTACCCCGGCGGCTACAATGAGCAGTTCTTC.

This rearrangement joins TRBV15 to TRBJ2-3, with TRBD2 as a possible D gene (7 bases). V was shortened by 4 bases and J by 5 bases, with 19 bases between the two germline ends. The CDR3 contains 16 residues. Germline V lookup: CDR1 LNHNV, CDR2 YYDKDF (reference sequence). DNA of the CDR3: TGTGCCACCAGCACCGCGGGGGCGGGAGAAGAAGATACGCAGTATTTT. This sequence encodes CATSTAGAGEEDTQYF.

This sequence joins TRBV7-9 and TRBJ2-5, with D tentatively TRBD2 (5 bases). Deletions cut 4 bases from V and 0 bases from J, with 12 bases between. This CDR3 has 15 residues. CDR1 and CDR2 from the germline V gene are SEHNR and FQNEAQ (reference sequence). The CDR3 sequence is CASSSWRRDQETQYF. In nucleotides, the CDR3 is TGTGCCAGCAGCTCCTGGAGGCGGGACCAAGAGACCCAGTACTTC.